This is a list of T cell receptor beta chains from one sample in a study of blood T cell repertoires in COVID-19. This table comes from immunoSEQ multiplex PCR, and its TCRdb copy is limited to in-frame clones, with some not included. Here the sample spans 200,000 to 300,000 clones, 84% being singletons. Input material: peripheral blood. The receptors derive from a human donor in a cohort sampled during active COVID-19. CDR3s include the opening cysteine and the closing phenylalanine or tryptophan. The order of the fields is V gene, CDR3 length, J gene, clone size, D gene, CDR3 protein, CDR3 DNA. D genes are given only for firm matches. Some rows mark clone size as missing; the rest say once, few, many or name a class of expanded clone.

V gene: TRBV2
CDR3 length: 14
J gene: TRBJ2-5
clone size: -
D gene: -
CDR3 protein: CASSLRAFQETQYF
CDR3 DNA: TGTGCCAGCAGCCTGCGGGCGTTCCAAGAGACCCAGTACTTC

V gene: TRBV5-4
CDR3 length: 16
J gene: TRBJ1-1
clone size: -
D gene: -
CDR3 protein: CASSLEGPRMNTEAFF
CDR3 DNA: TGTGCCAGCAGCTTGGAAGGCCCGAGGATGAACACTGAAGCTTTCTTT

V gene: TRBV27
CDR3 length: 17
J gene: TRBJ2-1
clone size: -
D gene: -
CDR3 protein: CASSLDSGMGSYNEQFF
CDR3 DNA: TGTGCCAGCAGTTTAGACTCGGGAATGGGCTCCTACAATGAGCAGTTCTTC

V gene: TRBV7-2
CDR3 length: 15
J gene: TRBJ2-2
clone size: -
D gene: -
CDR3 protein: CASSPWTVNTGELFF
CDR3 DNA: TGTGCCAGCAGCCCCTGGACAGTGAACACCGGGGAGCTGTTTTTT

V gene: TRBV7-9
CDR3 length: 15
J gene: TRBJ2-2
clone size: -
D gene: -
CDR3 protein: CASSLVGSFTGELFF
CDR3 DNA: TGTGCCAGCAGCTTAGTGGGCAGCTTCACCGGGGAGCTGTTTTTT

V gene: TRBV4-3
CDR3 length: 21
J gene: TRBJ1-1
clone size: -
D gene: -
CDR3 protein: CASSQDWGYVTGPGGNTEAFF
CDR3 DNA: TGCGCCAGCAGCCAAGATTGGGGCTACGTGACAGGCCCGGGGGGAAACACTGAAGCTTTCTTT

V gene: TRBV15
CDR3 length: 15
J gene: TRBJ2-2
clone size: -
D gene: -
CDR3 protein: CATSSRGFATGELFF
CDR3 DNA: TGTGCCACCAGCAGCCGGGGTTTCGCCACCGGGGAGCTGTTTTTT

V gene: TRBV7-8
CDR3 length: 17
J gene: TRBJ2-3
clone size: -
D gene: TRBD2
CDR3 protein: CASSRLAGGSSTDTQYF
CDR3 DNA: TGTGCCAGCAGTAGACTAGCGGGGGGCTCTAGCACAGATACGCAGTATTTT

V gene: TRBV19
CDR3 length: 16
J gene: TRBJ1-4
clone size: -
D gene: -
CDR3 protein: CASSRRNRPTNEKLFF
CDR3 DNA: TGTGCCAGTAGTAGACGAAACAGACCAACTAATGAAAAACTGTTTTTT

V gene: TRBV6-5
CDR3 length: 11
J gene: TRBJ1-1
clone size: -
D gene: -
CDR3 protein: CASRGGTEAFF
CDR3 DNA: TGTGCCAGCAGGGGGGGCACTGAAGCTTTCTTT

V gene: TRBV14
CDR3 length: 13
J gene: TRBJ2-7
clone size: -
D gene: -
CDR3 protein: CASSQGGLQRRYF
CDR3 DNA: TGTGCCAGCAGCCAAGGCGGACTCCAGAGACGGTACTTC

V gene: TRBV5-4
CDR3 length: 16
J gene: TRBJ1-1
clone size: -
D gene: -
CDR3 protein: CASSLYRGRMNTEAFF
CDR3 DNA: TGTGCCAGCAGCTTGTATCGCGGTCGGATGAACACTGAAGCTTTCTTT

V gene: TRBV6-6
CDR3 length: 18
J gene: TRBJ1-5
clone size: -
D gene: -
CDR3 protein: CASSQYGHRDRPNQPQHF
CDR3 DNA: TGTGCCAGCAGTCAATACGGACACAGGGACCGCCCGAATCAGCCCCAGCATTTT

V gene: TRBV11-2
CDR3 length: 19
J gene: TRBJ2-1
clone size: once
D gene: TRBD2
CDR3 protein: CASSQNLSSGVKVVNEQFF
CDR3 DNA: TGTGCCAGCAGCCAAAACCTTTCTAGCGGAGTAAAGGTGGTTAATGAGCAGTTCTTC

V gene: TRBV18
CDR3 length: 17
J gene: TRBJ2-5
clone size: -
D gene: TRBD2
CDR3 protein: CASSPIGTSGLKETQYF
CDR3 DNA: TGTGCCAGCTCCCCTATCGGAACTAGCGGCTTAAAAGAGACCCAGTACTTC

V gene: TRBV18
CDR3 length: 14
J gene: TRBJ1-6
clone size: -
D gene: TRBD1
CDR3 protein: CASFRDRKNSPLHF
CDR3 DNA: TGTGCCAGTTTCCGGGACAGAAAAAATTCACCCCTCCACTTT

V gene: TRBV6-5
CDR3 length: 15
J gene: TRBJ2-7
clone size: -
D gene: -
CDR3 protein: CASSFSNRGHSEQYF
CDR3 DNA: TGTGCCAGCAGTTTTTCCAACCGGGGACACAGCGAGCAGTACTTC

V gene: TRBV18
CDR3 length: 13
J gene: TRBJ2-7
clone size: -
D gene: TRBD1
CDR3 protein: CASSAGTGYEQYF
CDR3 DNA: TGTGCCAGCTCAGCCGGGACAGGGTATGAGCAGTACTTC

V gene: TRBV27
CDR3 length: 14
J gene: TRBJ2-5
clone size: -
D gene: -
CDR3 protein: CASSYRATQETQYF
CDR3 DNA: TGTGCCAGCAGCTACAGGGCCACGCAAGAGACCCAGTACTTC

V gene: TRBV4-3
CDR3 length: 15
J gene: TRBJ1-4
clone size: -
D gene: -
CDR3 protein: CASSQVGTPNEKLFF
CDR3 DNA: TGCGCCAGCAGCCAAGTAGGGACTCCTAATGAAAAACTGTTTTTT

V gene: TRBV18
CDR3 length: 18
J gene: TRBJ2-3
clone size: once
D gene: TRBD2
CDR3 protein: CASSPAATSGGLLDTQYF
CDR3 DNA: TGTGCCAGCTCACCAGCCGCGACTAGCGGGGGCCTGCTGGATACGCAGTATTTT

V gene: TRBV9
CDR3 length: 14
J gene: TRBJ1-2
clone size: -
D gene: TRBD1
CDR3 protein: CASSVDRARWGYTF
CDR3 DNA: TGTGCCAGCAGCGTGGACAGGGCGAGGTGGGGCTACACCTTC

V gene: TRBV11-2
CDR3 length: 15
J gene: TRBJ1-1
clone size: -
D gene: -
CDR3 protein: CASSLYQGPVAEAFF
CDR3 DNA: TGTGCCAGCAGCTTATACCAGGGTCCTGTTGCTGAAGCTTTCTTT

V gene: TRBV6-5
CDR3 length: 15
J gene: TRBJ1-6
clone size: -
D gene: TRBD1
CDR3 protein: CASSSEQGGGSPLHF
CDR3 DNA: TGTGCCAGCAGTTCAGAACAGGGGGGAGGTTCACCCCTCCACTTT

V gene: TRBV5-1
CDR3 length: 14
J gene: TRBJ2-7
clone size: -
D gene: TRBD2
CDR3 protein: CASSSGLEPYEQYF
CDR3 DNA: TGCGCCAGCAGCTCGGGACTAGAGCCCTACGAGCAGTACTTC

V gene: TRBV4-2
CDR3 length: 17
J gene: TRBJ2-3
clone size: -
D gene: TRBD2
CDR3 protein: CASSQARRGVSTDTQYF
CDR3 DNA: TGTGCCAGCAGCCAAGCAAGGCGGGGGGTTAGCACAGATACGCAGTATTTT

V gene: TRBV7-8
CDR3 length: 16
J gene: TRBJ2-5
clone size: -
D gene: -
CDR3 protein: CASSLLEGSQGETQYF
CDR3 DNA: TGTGCCAGCAGCTTATTAGAGGGTTCCCAAGGGGAGACCCAGTACTTC

V gene: TRBV5-1
CDR3 length: 13
J gene: TRBJ1-2
clone size: -
D gene: -
CDR3 protein: CASSWSSSYGYTF
CDR3 DNA: TGCGCCAGCAGCTGGAGCTCCAGCTATGGCTACACCTTC

V gene: TRBV4-2
CDR3 length: 19
J gene: TRBJ2-5
clone size: -
D gene: TRBD2
CDR3 protein: CASSPIFLGEGTSQETQYF
CDR3 DNA: TGTGCCAGCAGCCCTATATTCCTCGGGGAGGGGACTTCTCAAGAGACCCAGTACTTC

V gene: TRBV28
CDR3 length: 15
J gene: TRBJ2-7
clone size: -
D gene: -
CDR3 protein: CASSVPPQGGHEQYF
CDR3 DNA: TGTGCCAGCAGTGTACCCCCTCAGGGGGGCCACGAGCAGTACTTC

V gene: TRBV28
CDR3 length: 16
J gene: TRBJ1-6
clone size: -
D gene: -
CDR3 protein: CASSLGRSSYNSPLHF
CDR3 DNA: TGTGCCAGCAGTTTGGGGCGGAGCTCCTATAATTCACCCCTCCACTTT

V gene: TRBV5-4
CDR3 length: 15
J gene: TRBJ2-1
clone size: -
D gene: TRBD2
CDR3 protein: CASSLPAGGIGEQFF
CDR3 DNA: TGTGCCAGCAGCCTCCCAGCGGGAGGGATCGGTGAGCAGTTCTTC

V gene: TRBV27
CDR3 length: 19
J gene: TRBJ2-1
clone size: -
D gene: TRBD2
CDR3 protein: CASRYDPGLAGSSYNEQFF
CDR3 DNA: TGTGCCAGCCGTTACGACCCGGGACTAGCGGGGAGCTCCTACAATGAGCAGTTCTTC

V gene: TRBV7-6
CDR3 length: 19
J gene: TRBJ2-7
clone size: -
D gene: TRBD2
CDR3 protein: CASSLGPLAGGHSSYEQYF
CDR3 DNA: TGTGCCAGCAGCTTAGGACCACTAGCGGGGGGACACAGCTCCTACGAGCAGTACTTC

V gene: TRBV27
CDR3 length: 18
J gene: TRBJ2-5
clone size: once
D gene: TRBD2
CDR3 protein: CASSFRRTSRGGEETQYF
CDR3 DNA: TGTGCCAGCAGTTTTCGAAGGACTAGTCGGGGGGGAGAAGAGACCCAGTACTTC

V gene: TRBV9
CDR3 length: 16
J gene: TRBJ2-1
clone size: -
D gene: TRBD2
CDR3 protein: CASSVGTSGMYNEQFF
CDR3 DNA: TGTGCCAGCAGCGTAGGTACTAGCGGGATGTACAATGAGCAGTTCTTC

V gene: TRBV24-1
CDR3 length: 15
J gene: TRBJ2-7
clone size: -
D gene: -
CDR3 protein: CATSDRREATYEQYF
CDR3 DNA: TGTGCCACCAGTGATCGGAGGGAGGCAACCTACGAGCAGTACTTC

V gene: TRBV5-1
CDR3 length: 16
J gene: TRBJ1-1
clone size: -
D gene: TRBD1
CDR3 protein: CASSPLAGQGNTEAFF
CDR3 DNA: TGCGCCAGCAGCCCCCTTGCGGGACAGGGGAACACTGAAGCTTTCTTT

V gene: TRBV27
CDR3 length: 17
J gene: TRBJ1-2
clone size: -
D gene: TRBD1
CDR3 protein: CASSLKFGTGSIYGYTF
CDR3 DNA: TGTGCCAGCAGTTTGAAATTTGGGACAGGGAGTATCTATGGCTACACCTTC

V gene: TRBV7-9
CDR3 length: 13
J gene: TRBJ1-1
clone size: -
D gene: -
CDR3 protein: CASSPQGYTEAFF
CDR3 DNA: TGTGCCAGCAGCCCCCAGGGGTACACTGAAGCTTTCTTT

V gene: TRBV6-2/TRBV6-3
CDR3 length: 15
J gene: TRBJ1-1
clone size: -
D gene: -
CDR3 protein: CASSPDLRFGSEAFF
CDR3 DNA: TGTGCCAGCAGCCCGGACTTAAGGTTTGGTAGTGAAGCTTTCTTT

V gene: TRBV4-2
CDR3 length: 14
J gene: TRBJ1-4
clone size: -
D gene: -
CDR3 protein: CASSQDLQNEKLFF
CDR3 DNA: TGTGCCAGCAGCCAAGATTTACAAAATGAAAAACTGTTTTTT

V gene: TRBV7-6
CDR3 length: 15
J gene: TRBJ2-2
clone size: -
D gene: TRBD1
CDR3 protein: CASSLEQGLAGELFF
CDR3 DNA: TGTGCCAGCAGCTTAGAACAGGGGTTAGCCGGGGAGCTGTTTTTT

V gene: TRBV19
CDR3 length: 13
J gene: TRBJ2-7
clone size: -
D gene: -
CDR3 protein: CASSPKGGQEQYF
CDR3 DNA: TGTGCCAGTAGTCCAAAAGGTGGACAGGAGCAGTACTTC

V gene: TRBV4-2
CDR3 length: 14
J gene: TRBJ1-6
clone size: few
D gene: -
CDR3 protein: CASSPGTDNSPLHF
CDR3 DNA: TGTGCCAGCAGCCCGGGAACCGATAATTCACCCCTCCACTTT

V gene: TRBV5-1
CDR3 length: 19
J gene: TRBJ1-6
clone size: -
D gene: TRBD1
CDR3 protein: CASSPGGRTGGAHNSPLHF
CDR3 DNA: TGCGCCAGCAGCCCCGGCGGACGGACAGGGGGCGCCCATAATTCACCCCTCCACTTT

V gene: TRBV5-1
CDR3 length: 14
J gene: TRBJ2-1
clone size: -
D gene: -
CDR3 protein: CASSGGSRNNEQFF
CDR3 DNA: TGCGCCAGCAGCGGAGGATCACGAAACAATGAGCAGTTCTTC

V gene: TRBV7-2
CDR3 length: 14
J gene: TRBJ1-2
clone size: -
D gene: -
CDR3 protein: CASSTTVQGHGYTF
CDR3 DNA: TGTGCCAGCAGCACGACAGTTCAGGGGCATGGCTACACCTTC

V gene: TRBV27
CDR3 length: 16
J gene: TRBJ2-3
clone size: -
D gene: TRBD2
CDR3 protein: CASSRAGGPRTDTQYF
CDR3 DNA: TGTGCCAGTAGCCGAGCGGGAGGGCCGCGGACAGATACGCAGTATTTT

V gene: TRBV5-1
CDR3 length: 17
J gene: TRBJ2-5
clone size: -
D gene: TRBD1
CDR3 protein: CASSFELQGAGRETQYF
CDR3 DNA: TGCGCCAGCAGCTTTGAACTACAGGGGGCTGGACGAGAGACCCAGTACTTC

V gene: TRBV4-2
CDR3 length: 14
J gene: TRBJ1-2
clone size: -
D gene: TRBD1
CDR3 protein: CASSQGQTGYGYTF
CDR3 DNA: TGTGCCAGCAGCCAAGGACAGACAGGGTATGGCTACACCTTC

V gene: TRBV27
CDR3 length: 16
J gene: TRBJ1-4
clone size: -
D gene: -
CDR3 protein: CASSLSSDGPNEKLFF
CDR3 DNA: TGTGCCAGCAGTTTATCTAGTGATGGGCCTAATGAAAAACTGTTTTTT

V gene: TRBV5-1
CDR3 length: 15
J gene: TRBJ2-3
clone size: -
D gene: TRBD2
CDR3 protein: CASSTASGSTDTQYF
CDR3 DNA: TGCGCCAGTTCGACGGCTAGCGGGAGCACAGATACGCAGTATTTT

V gene: TRBV18
CDR3 length: 17
J gene: TRBJ1-6
clone size: -
D gene: TRBD1
CDR3 protein: CASSPLPGTGGNSPLHF
CDR3 DNA: TGTGCCAGCTCACCATTGCCGGGGACAGGGGGGAATTCACCCCTCCACTTT

V gene: TRBV15
CDR3 length: 15
J gene: TRBJ1-5
clone size: -
D gene: -
CDR3 protein: CATSQDSYSNQPQHF
CDR3 DNA: TGTGCCACCAGCCAGGACAGTTATAGCAATCAGCCCCAGCATTTT